Below, 27 T cell receptor beta chains from the same sample are listed, as sequenced in a study of CD8 T cells in ankylosing spondylitis. TCRdb recomputed calls from the 5' RACE reads with MiXCR, one row per CDR3 protein. The repertoire includes about 160,000 distinct CDR3 sequences, approximately 9% of them detected once, and around 16% sits in the top ten. Material for sequencing was blood, either unsorted or a sorted T cell fraction (not recorded which). These receptors were obtained from a female donor with ankylosing spondylitis or in good health (not recorded which).

There are a few counts of this clonotype. The gene calls are TRBV3-1 and TRBJ1-2; the D is unclear. The germline V gene has CDR1 LGHDT and CDR2 YNNKEL (reference sequence). V was pared by 8 bases and J by 6 bases, with 13 bases between. The CDR3 loop spans 12 amino acids. The CDR3 is CASGGSVDGYTF. Here the CDR3 DNA reads TGTGCCAGCGGCGGGTCGGTGGATGGCTACACCTTC.

This clonotype has a handful of counts. This rearrangement joins TRBV25-1 to TRBJ2-7; D possibly corresponds to TRBD2 (6 bases). The CDR3 is 14 residues long. The germline gives CDR1 MGHDK, CDR2 SYGVNS. V lost 2 bases to trimming and J lost 6 bases, with 14 bases between them. The CDR3 loop is CASSEITLGGEQYF. In DNA form, the CDR3 reads TGTGCCAGCAGTGAAATTACCCTGGGGGGCGAGCAGTACTTC.

This clonotype occurred a few times. The V and J genes are TRBV6-1 and TRBJ2-1, with D possibly being TRBD1 (7 bases). Germline assignment: CDR1 MNHNS and CDR2 SASEGT. The V end was cut by 7 bases, the J end by 6 bases, with 19 bases between. The CDR3 extends over 15 amino acids. CDR3 nucleotide sequence: TGTGCCAGCAAAGAAAGTGCAGGGGGGTCCAATGAGCAGTTCTTC. Translation: CASKESAGGSNEQFF.

The chain has TRBV7-6 and TRBJ2-1, with a possible D match to TRBD2 (6 bases). The CDR3 length is 15 residues. The germline V gene has CDR1 SGHVS and CDR2 FNYEAQ. Trimming stripped 2 bases from V and 1 base from J, with 9 bases between. The CDR3 DNA reads TGTGCCAGCAGCTTAACCGCGGGATCCTACAATGAGCAGTTCTTC. As protein: CASSLTAGSYNEQFF.

In its sample, this clonotype was seen many times. The gene calls are TRBV11-2 and TRBJ2-1; 13 nucleotides match TRBD2. The CDR3 consists of 17 residues. V dropped 3 bases and J dropped 0; count of bases not matched to a gene: 2. Germline CDR1 SGHAT, CDR2 FQNNGV. CDR3 in amino acids: CASSFGLAGDSYNEQFF. DNA for the CDR3: TGTGCCAGCAGCTTTGGACTAGCGGGAGACTCCTACAATGAGCAGTTCTTC.

The chain recombines TRBV4-3 with TRBJ2-1; 9 bases are a match to TRBD2. The germline gives CDR1 LGHNA, CDR2 YSLEER. The CDR3 is 16 amino acids. The V segment lost 4 bases and the J segment 3 bases; nucleotides outside the gene matches: 7. The CDR3 DNA reads TGCGCCAGCAGCCCCTCTCGACTAGCGGTCTACAATGAGCAGTTCTTC. As protein: CASSPSRLAVYNEQFF.

There are a few counts of this clonotype. The chain is built from TRBV4-3 and TRBJ2-7; either TRBD1 or TRBD2 may fit D (5 bases each). Germline V gives CDR1 LGHNA, CDR2 YSLEER. V was cut by 5 bases and J by 3 bases, with 11 bases left in between. CDR3 length equals 13 residues. The CDR3 region is CASSWDRFYEQYF. DNA of the CDR3: TGCGCCAGCAGCTGGGACCGATTCTACGAGCAGTACTTC.

Many counts were recorded for this clonotype. This chain links TRBV12-3 or TRBV12-4 with TRBJ2-2, with 8 bases identical to TRBD2. The CDR3 contains 13 residues. V lost 6 bases to trimming and J lost 7 bases; unmatched junction nucleotides: 4. The chain's CDR3 is CASSLGGGGELFF. The CDR3 DNA reads TGTGCCAGCAGCCTCGGGGGGGGCGGGGAGCTGTTTTTT.

This clonotype has just a few counts. This chain's CDR3 is CASSLPATNEKLFF. CDR3 sequence (DNA): TGTGCCAGCAGCCTCCCGGCAACTAATGAAAAACTGTTTTTT. V and J are TRBV6-1 and TRBJ1-4; D is uncertain. CDR1 MNHNS and CDR2 SASEGT come from the germline V gene. The V gene lost 6 bases and the J gene lost 0 bases, with 8 bases spanning the gap. The CDR3 sequence is 14 residues long.

V is TRBV4-3 and J is TRBJ2-1; the match to TRBD1 covers 8 bases. V lost 0 bases, J lost 6 bases, and 7 bases stayed unmatched. Germline V lookup: CDR1 LGHNA, CDR2 YSLEER. This CDR3 has 16 residues. Here the CDR3 reads CASSQDRTGKANEQFF. For the CDR3, the DNA is TGCGCCAGCAGCCAAGATAGGACAGGGAAGGCCAATGAGCAGTTCTTC.

Concerning this clonotype: A much larger clone differs by one base, so this may be a read error. This chain uses TRBV29-1 with TRBJ2-7, with a possible D match to TRBD2 (6 bases). CDR1 and CDR2 (germline): SQVTM, ANQGSEA. Trimming pared 8 bases from V and 2 bases from J, leaving 16 bases between. CDR3 size: 13 residues. CDR3 bases: TGCAGCTTTGGAGATAGCGGCGCCTACGAGCAGTACTTC. This translates into CSFGDSGAYEQYF.

V is TRBV15 and J is TRBJ1-5; D possibly corresponds to TRBD1 (6 bases). The V gene's germline CDR1 is LNHNV and CDR2 YYDKDF (reference sequence). This CDR3 is 16 amino acids long. Trimming cost V 0 bases and J 8 bases, with 17 bases left between them. CDR3 coding DNA: TGTGCCACCAGCAGAGATGGGGGCCGCGGGAGAAAGCCCCAGCATTTT. Translating gives CATSRDGGRGRKPQHF.

V is TRBV5-5 and J is TRBJ2-2, with TRBD1 matching over 9 bases. The CDR3 extends over 15 amino acids. Germline V CDR1 and CDR2: SGHKS, YYEKEE (reference sequence). V lost 3 bases, J lost 5 bases, and 5 bases stayed unmatched. CDR3 nucleotide sequence: TGTGCCAGCAGCTACCGGGACAGGGTTACCGGGGAGCTGTTTTTT. Amino acids: CASSYRDRVTGELFF.

This clonotype was seen many times. The chain carries TRBV27 and TRBJ2-7; unclear D gene. Germline V gene data show CDR1 as MNHEY and CDR2 as SMNVEV (reference sequence). Between the trimmed V and J ends, which lost 4 bases and 1 base, there was a span of 8 bases. CDR3 length: 13 amino acids. CDR3 coding DNA: TGTGCCAGCAGTTATAAAACGTCCTACGAGCAGTACTTC. This translates into CASSYKTSYEQYF.

This clonotype turned up a few times. The CDR3, as DNA: TGCAGGGCCCAACATGTCAACAATGAGCAGTTCTTC. Amino acid sequence: CRAQHVNNEQFF. V is TRBV20-1 and J is TRBJ2-1; no clear D. The length of the CDR3 is 12 residues. Per germline, CDR1 DFQATT and CDR2 SNEGSKA (reference sequence).

This clonotype was picked up many times. The J gene is TRBJ2-5, the V gene TRBV27; D might be TRBD1 (6 bases). Germline CDR1 MNHEY, CDR2 SMNVEV (reference sequence). The V end was cut by 5 bases, the J end by 1 base, with 8 bases between. The CDR3 is 13 residues long. CDR3 in amino acids: CASSRGSQETQYF. CDR3 bases: TGTGCCAGCAGTAGGGGGTCCCAAGAGACCCAGTACTTC.

This clonotype showed up many times. V is TRBV7-9 and J is TRBJ1-2; D possibly corresponds to TRBD1 (5 bases). The CDR3 sequence is 13 residues long. V shed 4 bases and J shed 3 bases, with 9 bases lying between them. Germline values: CDR1 SEHNR, CDR2 FQNEAQ (reference sequence). CDR3 sequence (DNA): TGTGCCAGCAGCTCTAGCAGGGACTATGGCTACACCTTC. Its protein product is CASSSSRDYGYTF.

This chain joins TRBV28 and TRBJ2-7, with 13 bases that match TRBD2. Germline CDR1 reads MDHEN; CDR2 reads SYDVKM. The CDR3 contains 14 residues. V trimming: 5 bases; J trimming: 6 bases; junction bases outside the gene matches: 4. The CDR3 region is CASSPGTSGTEQYF. Here the CDR3 DNA reads TGTGCCAGCAGTCCCGGGACTAGCGGGACCGAGCAGTACTTC.

The chain is built from TRBV9 and TRBJ2-7, with TRBD2 as a possible D gene (6 bases). Trimming stripped 3 bases from V and 7 bases from J, with 14 bases between. The CDR3 length is 13 residues. Germline V gene data show CDR1 as SGDLS and CDR2 as YYNGEE. For the CDR3, the DNA is TGTGCCAGCAGCGAGGGAGGCTTGGGGGAGCAGTACTTC. Its translation is CASSEGGLGEQYF.

This clonotype was seen at least ten times. The rearrangement joins TRBV5-1 to TRBJ2-3; D remains unclear. Germline-derived CDR1 and CDR2 are SGHRS and YFSETQ. The ends were cut back, 6 bases at V and 6 bases at J, with 14 bases in the middle. CDR3 length: 13 amino acids. The CDR3 bases are TGCGCCAGCAACGCTGGGGAAGGGGATACGCAGTATTTT. It translates to CASNAGEGDTQYF. Looking up the rest from reference TRBV5-1 and TRBJ2-3 gives the full variable domain: KAGVTQTPRYLIKTRGQQVTLSCSPISGHRSVSWYQQTPGQGLQFLFEYFSETQRNKGNFPGRFSGRQFSNSRSEMNVSTLELGDSALYLCASNAGEGDTQYFGPGTRLTVL.

The V and J genes are TRBV11-3 and TRBJ1-2, with 8 bases fitting TRBD1. The germline V gene encodes CDR1 SGHNT and CDR2 YENEEA. V was pared by 2 bases and J by 0 bases, with 11 bases of the junction left unmatched. CDR3 length: 18 residues. In nucleotides, the CDR3 is TGTGCCAGCAGCTTAACCGGGACAGGCGTACCCACTAACTATGGCTACACCTTC. Amino acid sequence: CASSLTGTGVPTNYGYTF.

The chain employs TRBV27 and TRBJ2-7; D is undetermined. CDR1 and CDR2 (germline): MNHEY, SMNVEV (reference sequence). The CDR3 loop spans 15 amino acids. The V gene lost 6 bases and the J gene lost 4 bases, with 19 bases spanning the gap. The CDR3 here is CASRRGVSEPYEQYF. In DNA, the CDR3 is TGTGCCAGCAGAAGAGGAGTTTCCGAACCTTACGAGCAGTACTTC.

V and J are TRBV9 and TRBJ2-7, with TRBD1 as a possible D gene (6 bases). The germline V and J ends were trimmed by 0 bases and 6 bases, with 16 bases remaining between them. Germline-derived CDR1 and CDR2 are SGDLS and YYNGEE. This CDR3 contains 15 residues. The CDR3 nucleotides are TGTGCCAGCAGCGTAGCTCGAGGGAGAGGGGGCGAGCAGTACTTC. It codes for CASSVARGRGGEQYF. The full variable domain, in which reference TRBV9 and TRBJ2-7 provide the parts outside the CDR3, is DSGVTQTPKHLITATGQRVTLRCSPRSGDLSVYWYQQSLDQGLQFLIQYYNGEERAKGNILERFSAQQFPDLHSELNLSSLELGDSALYFCASSVARGRGGEQYFGPGTRLTVT.

The table lists this clonotype with many counts. This chain links TRBV4-2 with TRBJ2-1, with 7 bases matching TRBD2. Germline CDR1 reads LGHNA; CDR2 reads YNFKEQ. V was pared by 1 base and J by 5 bases, with 2 bases of the junction left unmatched. The CDR3 totals 14 residues. For the CDR3, the DNA is TGTGCCAGCAGCCAAGGTCTAGCGGACAATGAGCAGTTCTTC. Protein sequence: CASSQGLADNEQFF.

This clonotype was counted many times. The chain has TRBV12-3 or TRBV12-4 and TRBJ2-1, with no clear D. The V gene lost 8 bases and the J gene lost 8 bases, with 4 bases spanning the gap. This CDR3 spans 9 amino acids. CDR3: CASGDEQFF. The CDR3 nucleotides are TGTGCCAGCGGGGATGAGCAGTTCTTC.

This clonotype was observed at least ten times. The chain carries TRBV10-3 and TRBJ2-3, with D uncertain. V was clipped by 2 bases and J by 12 bases, with 9 bases between them. This CDR3 spans 11 amino acids. Per the germline V gene, CDR1 is ENHRY and CDR2 is SYGVKD. The DNA of the CDR3 is TGTGCCATCAGTGAGGGAAACCTCCAGTATTTT. It is translated as CAISEGNLQYF.

A few counts support this clonotype. The chain combines TRBV9 with TRBJ2-5; 7 positions agree with TRBD2. Germline loops: CDR1 SGDLS, CDR2 YYNGEE. With V trimmed by 0 bases and J by 5 bases, 7 bases remained unmatched. The CDR3 has 15 residues. The CDR3 protein is CASSVDGGDWETQYF. CDR3 DNA: TGTGCCAGCAGCGTAGATGGGGGGGACTGGGAGACCCAGTACTTC.